Sequencing of this T cell receptor beta chain was carried out in a study of T cells after yellow fever vaccination. As concerns this clonotype: What it binds is not known.

A universal primer site and UMIs were added as TCR cDNA was made by 5'RACE template switching. MiXCR was run by TCRdb on the 5' RACE reads, yielding one entry per CDR3 protein. The profile shows some 250,000 distinct CDR3 sequences, more than 3.5% of them singletons. Findings and caveats of the study: The secondary T-cell response peaked on day 5, not day 15, but was weaker. Few clonotypes appeared in both CD4 and CD8 compartments. After the booster, 96% of CD4 and just over 85% of CD8 primary-response clones were re-detected.

The ends were cut back, 0 bases at V and 5 bases at J, with 11 bases in the middle. The CDR3 contains 14 residues. Germline V lookup: CDR1 SGHDT, CDR2 YYEEEE. Material: PBMCs, obtained 15 days after the yellow fever booster vaccination. The chain has TRBV5-6 and TRBJ2-5; D is unresolved. The receptor comes from a man younger than 30 who received the YFV17D yellow fever vaccine. CDR3 DNA: TGTGCCAGCAGCTTGGATACGGGCGCGGAGACCCAGTACTTC. Protein product: CASSLDTGAETQYF.